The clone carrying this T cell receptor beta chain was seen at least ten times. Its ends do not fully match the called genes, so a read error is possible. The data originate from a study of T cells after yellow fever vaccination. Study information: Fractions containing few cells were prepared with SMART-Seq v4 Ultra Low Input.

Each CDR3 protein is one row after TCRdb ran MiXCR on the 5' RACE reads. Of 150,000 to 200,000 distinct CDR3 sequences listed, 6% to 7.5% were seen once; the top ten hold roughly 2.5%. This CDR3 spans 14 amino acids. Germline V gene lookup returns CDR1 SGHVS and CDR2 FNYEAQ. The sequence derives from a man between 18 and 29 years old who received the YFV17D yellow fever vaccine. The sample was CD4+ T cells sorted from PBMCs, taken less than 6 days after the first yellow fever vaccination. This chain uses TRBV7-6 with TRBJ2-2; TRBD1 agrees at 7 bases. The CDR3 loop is CASRFTGDTGELFF. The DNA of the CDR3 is TGTGCCAGCCGCTTTACAGGGGACACCGGGGAGCTGTTTTTT.